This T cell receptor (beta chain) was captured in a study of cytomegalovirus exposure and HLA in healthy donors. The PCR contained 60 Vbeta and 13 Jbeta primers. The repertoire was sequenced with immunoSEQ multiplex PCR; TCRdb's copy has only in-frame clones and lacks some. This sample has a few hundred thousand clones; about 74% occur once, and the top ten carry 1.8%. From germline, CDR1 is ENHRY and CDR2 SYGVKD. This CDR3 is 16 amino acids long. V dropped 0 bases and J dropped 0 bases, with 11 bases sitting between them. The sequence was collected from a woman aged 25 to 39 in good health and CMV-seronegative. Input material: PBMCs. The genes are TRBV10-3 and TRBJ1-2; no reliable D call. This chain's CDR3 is CAISESKTLANYGYTF. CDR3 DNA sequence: TGTGCCATCAGTGAGTCGAAAACTTTAGCTAACTATGGCTACACCTTC.